This T cell receptor beta chain was obtained from a study of T cells in women clearing cervical HPV infection. Here immunoSEQ multiplex PCR was the method, and the copy in TCRdb shows in-frame clones only, minus some. This sample contains tens of thousands of clones. With respect to this clone: From the germline J gene comes the end of the CDR3, since the read stops 3 residues before it.

This CDR3 comprises 16 residues. Germline values: CDR1 SGHVS, CDR2 FQNEAQ. With 5 bases clipped from V and 3 bases from J, the junction kept 8 bases outside the gene matches. This clonotype was sampled from a woman between 18 and 70 years old with a cervical HPV16 infection that either progressed to CIN3+ or cleared (not recorded which). This chain links TRBV7-8 with TRBJ2-3; 10 bases are a match to TRBD2. Specimen: blood buffy coat. The CDR3 loop is CASSEKRLAGTDTQYF. The sequenced part of the CDR3 DNA is TGTGCCAGCAGCGAAAAAAGACTAGCGGGTACAGATACG.